This T cell receptor beta chain was retrieved from a study of T-cell memory formation after mild COVID-19. The table lists this clonotype with a few counts. Its antigen is as yet unknown. Study results and caveats: Contracting clones from day 15 to 85 had balanced CD4/CD8; later expanders favoured CD4+. Those CD4+ clones that contracted were mainly in CM and EM (CD8+ ones in EMRA).

TCR alpha and TCR beta cDNA libraries with sample barcodes and UMIs came from 5'RACE using constant-segment primers. A single record per CDR3 protein comes from TCRdb applying MiXCR to the 5' RACE reads. The repertoire has 450,000 or so distinct CDR3 sequences, approximately 25% of them found once; the top ten carry around 13%. The CDR3 is made up of 15 amino acids. V shed 1 base and J 2 bases; nucleotides not matched to a gene: 3. The sample comprised PBMCs or a T cell subset sorted from them (not recorded which). The origin of this receptor is an adult woman who had mild COVID-19 (a few samples of this study predate the infection). Cell type and time point are not known. The chain couples TRBV12-3 or TRBV12-4 to TRBJ2-7; 9 bases fit TRBD1. CDR3: CASSLGGTGPYEQYF. The CDR3 region has the DNA TGTGCCAGCAGTTTAGGGGGGACAGGGCCCTACGAGCAGTACTTC.